This T cell receptor (beta chain) was obtained from a study of radiation and T cells in renal cell carcinoma. Documented time point: blood 2 weeks post-SBRT. Treatment specified: 15 Gy SBRT to primary tumor, nephrectomy 4 weeks later. Radiation-treated patients gave blood at baseline, week 2 and week 4. This renal cell carcinoma was of the clear cell type. V was pared by 5 bases and J by 10 bases, with 16 bases of the junction left unmatched. CDR1 MNHEY and CDR2 SMNVEV come from the germline V gene (reference sequence). This CDR3 spans 15 amino acids. Repertoires were generated with immunoSEQ multiplex PCR, while TCRdb's copy carries only in-frame clones and drops some. Of some 130,000 clones listed, approximately 75% were seen once; the top ten hold around 2%. This clone was detected only once.

The receptor comes from a woman in her sixties or seventies with renal cell carcinoma. Sample: blood, taken from a patient whose treatment included radiotherapy and nephrectomy. This chain links TRBV27 with TRBJ1-2, with 7 bases matching TRBD1. The CDR3 DNA sequence: TGTGCCAGCAGTCTCAGGGGGGTAAATATATACGCCTACACCTTC. This encodes CASSLRGVNIYAYTF.